This T cell receptor (beta chain) appears in the sequencing data of a study of PD-1 blockade in classical Hodgkin lymphoma. This clone occurred once. This CDR3 comprises 12 residues. Per the germline V gene, CDR1 is LNHDA and CDR2 is SQIVND (reference sequence). V dropped 3 bases and J dropped 8 bases, with 10 bases sitting between them. Repertoires were generated with immunoSEQ multiplex PCR, while TCRdb's copy carries only in-frame clones and drops some. The sample holds 100,000 or so clones; roughly 90% are singletons and the top ten take under 8%. Brentuximab vedotin exposure varied, and every patient relapsed after autologous stem cell transplantation.

The chain links TRBV19 to TRBJ1-2; D is unclear. The sequence was obtained from a human donor with classical Hodgkin lymphoma. The sample consisted of peripheral blood mononuclear cells (PBMCs), taken before the second cycle of nivolumab. The CDR3: CASSIPRGGYTF. The CDR3 nucleotides read TGTGCCAGTAGTATTCCGCGCGGGGGCTACACCTTC. The whole variable domain, filled in from reference TRBV19 and TRBJ1-2, reads DGGITQSPKYLFRKEGQNVTLSCEQNLNHDAMYWYRQDPGQGLRLIYYSQIVNDFQKGDIAEGYSVSREKKESFPLTVTSAQKNPTAFYLCASSIPRGGYTFGSGTRLTVV.